This T cell receptor (beta chain) was captured in a study of cytomegalovirus exposure and HLA in healthy donors. Study as a whole: The early release's HLA-typed donors yielded tens of millions of unique TCRs. Regarding the study as a whole: Analyses of presence/absence relied on an assumption of roughly uniform sequencing depth across donors. Per a prior analysis, the majority of TCR beta V segments were productive roughly 87% or roughly 30% of the time.

Notes on this clone: As yet, its antigen is unknown.

The PCR ran on 60 Vbeta and 13 Jbeta primers. Measured with immunoSEQ multiplex PCR; TCRdb has only the in-frame clones, and not every one. The sample comprises tens of thousands of clones, 60% to 75% of which are singletons, and 11% rests with the top ten. The CDR3 consists of 13 residues. Germline V lookup: CDR1 WNHNN, CDR2 SYGVQD (reference sequence). V gave up 6 bases and J gave up 4 bases; unmatched junction bases: 1. Input material: PBMCs. The sequence came from a woman between 40 and 55 years old in good health and CMV-seropositive. The chain uses TRBV10-1 and TRBJ1-1; 11 bases agree with TRBD1. The CDR3, as DNA: TGCGCCAGCAGAGGGACAGGGGGCACTGAAGCTTTCTTT. It encodes CASRGTGGTEAFF.